This TCR beta chain was observed in a study of Graves' ophthalmopathy and Graves' hyperthyroidism. Study overall: Ahead of any treatment, peripheral blood was obtained at the initial diagnosis.

V gave up 4 bases and J gave up 4 bases, with 10 bases separating them. The length of the CDR3 is 13 residues. The germline CDR1 and CDR2 sequences are MNHEY and SMNVEV (reference sequence). The study amplified TCR beta CDR3 regions using RNA transcripts. RT-PCR in the first round used HTBI primers; a second-round multiplex PCR followed. TCRdb fed the multiplex PCR reads into MiXCR, producing one record per CDR3 protein. The sample yields some 210,000 distinct CDR3 sequences, approximately 29% seen once. Material for sequencing was peripheral blood. The chain links TRBV27 to TRBJ1-1; TRBD1 might be the D (5 bases). The receptor comes from a man aged 50-59 years with Graves' ophthalmopathy. CDR3 coding DNA: TGTGCCAGCAGTTCATGGGACGGCACTGAAGCTTTCTTT. Translation: CASSSWDGTEAFF.